Listed here is a single T cell receptor (beta chain). The antigen is not known. The data were obtained in a study of cytomegalovirus exposure and HLA in healthy donors. About the study: In a previous analysis, more than 90 million unique TCR beta sequences were found from 170 million or so T cells.

The study ran its PCR with 60 Vbeta and 13 Jbeta primers. Generated by immunoSEQ multiplex PCR, the TCRdb table keeps only in-frame clones and is missing some. The sample yields roughly 100,000 clones, roughly three quarters seen once. Study observations and caveats: Later examination showed HLA-associated TCR beta chains had greater clonal expansion than equally common others. What TCR beta sequences reportedly achieved was accurate prediction of HLA-A and HLA-B alleles in most subjects.

Donors counted as nominally healthy when sampled, yet unrecorded immune exposures were likely. The sequenced sample consisted of PBMCs. The sequence was collected from a male donor in good health and CMV-seropositive.

CDR3 in amino acids: CASSLGRGSTEAFF. CDR3 in DNA: TGTGCCAGCAGCTTAGGCAGGGGATCCACTGAAGCTTTCTTT. V usage is TRBV7-2 and J usage is TRBJ1-1; D is perhaps TRBD1 (6 bases). CDR3 length: 14 residues. Trimming cost V 1 base and J 4 bases, with 10 bases left between them. Germline CDR1 and CDR2: SGHTA and FQGNSA.